These 6 T cell receptor beta chains were sequenced from one sample in a study of blood T cell dynamics during melanoma immunotherapy. Noted time point: week 3, after first cycle of checkpoint inhibitor. Some clones are missing from TCRdb's copy, which holds only in-frame ones; the method was immunoSEQ multiplex PCR. The data show about 11,000 clones, roughly 90% seen once. Sequences were derived from blood, sampled from a patient treated with checkpoint blockade. The origin of the receptors is a human donor with melanoma.

This clone was observed a single time. The V gene is TRBV7-2, the J gene TRBJ1-1; D uncertain. The ends were cut back, 5 bases at V and 3 bases at J, with 10 bases in the middle. Germline loops: CDR1 SGHTA, CDR2 FQGNSA. The CDR3 sequence is 13 residues long. For the CDR3, the DNA is TGTGCCAGCAGCCGACTGAGGTACACTGAAGCTTTCTTT. This translates into CASSRLRYTEAFF.

This chain connects TRBV2 to TRBJ2-5, with 7 bases aligning to TRBD1. The assigned J gene may be wrong: the sequence end matches TRBJ2-7 better. Germline-derived CDR1 and CDR2 are SNHLY and FYNNEI. The length of the CDR3 is 15 residues. The CDR3 DNA reads TGTGCCAGCAGCACCGGGACAGTCAGCTCCTACGAGCAGTACTTC. Amino acid sequence: CASSTGTVSSYEQYF.

The V and J genes are TRBV30 and TRBJ2-5; D gene unclear. V lost 0 bases to trimming and J lost 4 bases, with 3 bases between them. The CDR3 totals 11 residues. Germline CDR1 and CDR2: GTSNPN and SVGIG (reference sequence). CDR3 nucleotides: TGTGCCTGGAGTGTAGGAGAGACCCAGTACTTC. Protein: CAWSVGETQYF.

J is TRBJ2-7 and V is TRBV5-1; 10 bases map to TRBD1. This CDR3 contains 15 residues. The V segment lost 3 bases and the J segment 7 bases; nucleotides outside the gene matches: 10. Germline V gives CDR1 SGHRS, CDR2 YFSETQ. CDR3: CASSSLPGQGREQYF. DNA of the CDR3: TGCGCCAGCAGCTCCCTACCGGGACAGGGGAGGGAGCAGTACTTC.

V is TRBV20-1 and J is TRBJ2-7, with 7 bases fitting TRBD1. Germline CDR1 reads DFQATT; CDR2 reads SNEGSKA (reference sequence). This CDR3 region has 11 residues. The CDR3 protein is CRALQGNEQYF. The CDR3 coding sequence is TGCAGGGCACTACAGGGGAACGAGCAGTACTTC.

The chain combines TRBV5-1 with TRBJ2-1; D is perhaps TRBD1 or TRBD2 (5 bases each). V lost 2 bases and J lost 6, with 12 bases in between. Germline V lookup: CDR1 SGHRS, CDR2 YFSETQ. The CDR3 contains 14 residues. In nucleotides, the CDR3 is TGCGCCAGCAGCTTCGTCCCCGGGGCCAATGAGCAGTTCTTC. Translating gives CASSFVPGANEQFF.